These T cell receptor beta chains were read from a single sample in a study of T-cell reconstitution after alpha-beta-depleted transplantation in children. TCRdb re-called the PCR reads with MiXCR, one entry per CDR3 protein. Of approximately 400,000 distinct CDR3 sequences in the sample, approximately 10% were seen once. The material sequenced was PBMCs from the stem cell graft donor, taken from the stem cell graft. The receptors were sampled from a human donor who donated a stem cell graft to a child with acute myeloid leukemia. Each CDR3 is given without its conserved first and last residue. Each record gives: clone size, J gene, V gene, CDR3 protein. Expanded clones get a size class; other rows say once, few or many, or leave the size out.

clone_size: .
j_call: TRBJ2-7
v_call: TRBV18
cdr3_aa: ASSPPWGREQY

clone_size: .
j_call: TRBJ2-3
v_call: TRBV5-1
cdr3_aa: ASSFHLAGTDTQY

clone_size: few
j_call: TRBJ2-2
v_call: TRBV4-3
cdr3_aa: ASSQEAGENTGELF

clone_size: .
j_call: TRBJ2-1
v_call: TRBV5-4
cdr3_aa: ASIWGDEQF

clone_size: .
j_call: TRBJ2-1
v_call: TRBV6-1
cdr3_aa: ASKRGTNEQF

clone_size: .
j_call: TRBJ2-2
v_call: TRBV5-1
cdr3_aa: ASSSIAGGPTGELF

clone_size: many
j_call: TRBJ1-1
v_call: TRBV2
cdr3_aa: ASSDRFGTSEAF

clone_size: few
j_call: TRBJ2-7
v_call: TRBV7-2
cdr3_aa: ASSTGSRDEQY

clone_size: many
j_call: TRBJ2-3
v_call: TRBV12-3/TRBV12-4
cdr3_aa: ASSFTGGGVSTDTQY

clone_size: few
j_call: TRBJ2-7
v_call: TRBV9
cdr3_aa: ASSVEPLALNEQY

clone_size: few
j_call: TRBJ2-2
v_call: TRBV10-3
cdr3_aa: AISERSDTGELF

clone_size: few
j_call: TRBJ1-2
v_call: TRBV30
cdr3_aa: AWSYGQSYGYT

clone_size: few
j_call: TRBJ1-2
v_call: TRBV20-1
cdr3_aa: SARVKGYYGYT

clone_size: few
j_call: TRBJ2-5
v_call: TRBV20-1
cdr3_aa: SAPDAGGPHGETQY

clone_size: few
j_call: TRBJ2-3
v_call: TRBV3-1
cdr3_aa: ASSRVASTDTQY

clone_size: few
j_call: TRBJ2-1
v_call: TRBV5-1
cdr3_aa: ASSKTERRGINEQF

clone_size: .
j_call: TRBJ2-5
v_call: TRBV29-1
cdr3_aa: SVATGGGTQY

clone_size: .
j_call: TRBJ1-6
v_call: TRBV7-9
cdr3_aa: ASSRSTGNSPLH

clone_size: .
j_call: TRBJ2-7
v_call: TRBV20-1
cdr3_aa: CARDPAYSGRSGEQY

clone_size: many
j_call: TRBJ2-2
v_call: TRBV4-2
cdr3_aa: ASSADLGSGELF

clone_size: .
j_call: TRBJ1-1
v_call: TRBV29-1
cdr3_aa: SVVRVQGTEAF

clone_size: few
j_call: TRBJ2-7
v_call: TRBV7-8
cdr3_aa: ASSLGGQHSYEQY

clone_size: few
j_call: TRBJ1-1
v_call: TRBV5-1
cdr3_aa: ASSLGRGQGTEAF

clone_size: .
j_call: TRBJ2-2
v_call: TRBV5-1
cdr3_aa: ASSIGQGTKNTGELF

clone_size: .
j_call: TRBJ1-2
v_call: TRBV4-3
cdr3_aa: ASSQEQTAIYGYT

clone_size: few
j_call: TRBJ1-1
v_call: TRBV2
cdr3_aa: ASRIRGLDTEAF

clone_size: many
j_call: TRBJ2-2
v_call: TRBV7-9
cdr3_aa: ASMRGTGELF

clone_size: few
j_call: TRBJ2-7
v_call: TRBV6-7
cdr3_aa: ASSYSAFPRGASREQY

clone_size: .
j_call: TRBJ1-2
v_call: TRBV29-1
cdr3_aa: SVGGPLLNGYT

clone_size: .
j_call: TRBJ2-3
v_call: TRBV7-8
cdr3_aa: ASSPTSGGAADTQY

clone_size: few
j_call: TRBJ2-1
v_call: TRBV10-1
cdr3_aa: ASSEFPEGSYNEQF

clone_size: .
j_call: TRBJ2-6
v_call: TRBV4-3
cdr3_aa: ASSQVPTGGRSTGANGLT

clone_size: many
j_call: TRBJ1-4
v_call: TRBV5-1
cdr3_aa: ASSFSSGGWNEKLF

clone_size: .
j_call: TRBJ2-1
v_call: TRBV20-1
cdr3_aa: SATLPDRGADEQF

clone_size: many
j_call: TRBJ1-6
v_call: TRBV20-1
cdr3_aa: SAKPKTGYNSPLH

clone_size: few
j_call: TRBJ2-1
v_call: TRBV7-8
cdr3_aa: ASSLTGGTRVEQF

clone_size: many
j_call: TRBJ1-3
v_call: TRBV4-1
cdr3_aa: ASSPSVARGLRRGNTIY

clone_size: .
j_call: TRBJ2-1
v_call: TRBV12-3/TRBV12-4
cdr3_aa: ASSLLLAGGHYNEQF

clone_size: few
j_call: TRBJ2-1
v_call: TRBV10-3
cdr3_aa: AIRLDGHNEQF

clone_size: few
j_call: TRBJ2-2
v_call: TRBV29-1
cdr3_aa: SVTRENTGELF

clone_size: .
j_call: TRBJ2-5
v_call: TRBV9
cdr3_aa: ASSVGTSGAETQY

clone_size: many
j_call: TRBJ2-4
v_call: TRBV6-2/TRBV6-3
cdr3_aa: ASSPQGAGAKNIQY